This TCR beta chain was profiled in a study of a mutant IDH1 vaccine in newly diagnosed glioma. The CDR3 extends over 13 amino acids. The V and J ends lost 6 bases and 3 bases respectively, with 12 bases between them. Per the germline V gene, CDR1 is MDHEN and CDR2 is SYDVKM. A remark on this clone: What it binds is unknown.

TCRdb's table, derived via immunoSEQ multiplex PCR, lists solely in-frame clones and lacks some. Found here are around 78,000 clones, 90% to 95% of them singletons; the top ten hold 0.56%. Time point of the sample: week 5, during vaccination. Each dose delivered 300 ug of mutant IDH1 20-mer peptide subcutaneously with imiquimod. This clonotype was obtained from a woman aged 45-65 years with glioma. The source material was PBMCs, sampled from a glioma patient whose treatment included an IDH1 peptide vaccine. This chain joins TRBV28 and TRBJ2-7, with D unclear. This CDR3 is CASSRIYNYEQYF. CDR3 DNA: TGTGCCAGCAGCCGGATCTACAACTACGAGCAGTACTTC.